This is a list of T cell receptor beta chains from one sample in a study of shared clonotypes between healthy human individuals. The assay was immunoSEQ multiplex PCR, and TCRdb's table has in-frame clones only and misses some. The data show hundreds of thousands of clones, about 74% seen once. Sequencing was done on a sample of memory CD4+ T cells sorted from blood. All receptors derive from a woman under 40 in good health. CDR3s include the opening cysteine and the closing phenylalanine or tryptophan. A D gene is named only where the DNA matches it firmly. Clone size is given for some rows only: seen once, a few or many times, or a class if the clone is expanded.

abundance,j_gene,v_gene,d_gene,CDR3nt,CDR3aa
.,TRBJ1-4,TRBV30,.,TGTGCCTGGAGAGCGACTGACCCTCATGAAAAACTGTTTTTT,CAWRATDPHEKLFF
.,TRBJ1-3,TRBV25-1,.,TGTGCCAGCACTCCATCGGTAGGGGGAAACACCATATATTTT,CASTPSVGGNTIYF
.,TRBJ1-6,TRBV28,.,TGTGCCAGCAGTTTGCCCACAGAACATTCACCCCTCCACTTT,CASSLPTEHSPLHF
.,TRBJ2-3,TRBV27,.,TGTGCCAGCAGTTTATGGGGGGCCACAGATACGCAGTATTTT,CASSLWGATDTQYF
once,TRBJ2-2,TRBV5-5,TRBD1,TGTGCCAGCAGCCGGGGACAGGGAGGCCCCGGGGAGCTGTTTTTT,CASSRGQGGPGELFF
.,TRBJ1-2,TRBV28,.,TGTGCCAGCAGGGAACCCTATGGCTACACCTTC,CASREPYGYTF
.,TRBJ2-3,TRBV5-6,TRBD1,TGTGCCAGCAGCTACACCGGGACAGCCCTCACAGATACGCAGTATTTT,CASSYTGTALTDTQYF
many,TRBJ1-1,TRBV2,.,TGTGCCAGCACGATCCAGGGTAACACTGAAGCTTTCTTT,CASTIQGNTEAFF
.,TRBJ1-5,TRBV27,.,TGTGCCAGCAGTCCTTGGGGTCAGCCCCAGCATTTT,CASSPWGQPQHF
once,TRBJ2-1,TRBV2,TRBD2,TGTGCCAGCATTATACTAGCGGGAGGGTACAATGAGCAATTCTTC,CASIILAGGYNEQFF
.,TRBJ1-1,TRBV7-9,.,TGTGCCAGCAGCCGGACAACGAACACTGAAGCTTTCTTT,CASSRTTNTEAFF
.,TRBJ2-1,TRBV6-1,TRBD2,TGTGCCAGCAGTGATTCCGGGACTAGCGGGATCTATGAGCAGTTCTTC,CASSDSGTSGIYEQFF
.,TRBJ2-7,TRBV4-1,.,TGCGCCAGCAGCCAAGATGAGGTGCTCTACGAGCAGTACTTC,CASSQDEVLYEQYF
.,TRBJ2-3,TRBV10-3,.,TGTGCCATCAGCGGATCGGGCGTGGATACGCAGTATTTT,CAISGSGVDTQYF
.,TRBJ1-1,TRBV11-3,.,TGTGCCAGCGGTCGGGGGGGCTACACTGAAGCTTTCTTT,CASGRGGYTEAFF
.,TRBJ2-3,TRBV27,TRBD2,TGTGCCAGCAGTCCGGATCTAGCGGGTAGCGCAGATACGCAGTATTTT,CASSPDLAGSADTQYF
.,TRBJ2-1,TRBV2,.,TGTGCCAGCAGTGCCGCCAATGAGCAGTTCTTC,CASSAANEQFF
.,TRBJ2-7,TRBV25-1,TRBD1,TGTGCCAGCAGTGATCCGGGACAGGGGGCTTACGAGCAGTACTTC,CASSDPGQGAYEQYF
.,TRBJ2-2,TRBV5-1,.,TGCGCCAGCTGGGACACCGGGGAGCTGTTTTTT,CASWDTGELFF
.,TRBJ2-1,TRBV6-1,TRBD1,TGTGCCAGCAGTGACAGGACAGGGTTCGACAATGAGCAGTTCTTC,CASSDRTGFDNEQFF
.,TRBJ2-3,TRBV25-1,.,TGTGCCAGCAGTGGCGAAATAGGAACCCCAGATACGCAGTATTTT,CASSGEIGTPDTQYF
.,TRBJ1-1,TRBV23-1,.,TGCGCCAGCAGCGGCAGGGGAACTGAAGCTTTCTTT,CASSGRGTEAFF
.,TRBJ1-2,TRBV27,.,TGTGCCAGCCGGAAAGGTGGGGTCCCCGTCTATGGCTACACCTTC,CASRKGGVPVYGYTF
.,TRBJ2-1,TRBV7-9,TRBD2,TGTGCCAGCAGCAGGACTAGCGGGACGGATGAGCAGTTCTTC,CASSRTSGTDEQFF
few,TRBJ2-7,TRBV2,.,TGTGCCAGCACGGTGGCAGACTACGAGCAGTACTTC,CASTVADYEQYF
.,TRBJ2-3,TRBV14,TRBD1,TGTGCCAGCAGCCCCCCCCAGGGGGCTTTAAGAGATACGCAGTATTTT,CASSPPQGALRDTQYF
few,TRBJ1-1,TRBV7-2,TRBD1,TGTGCCAGCAGCCCCTCCGGACAGGGGTTCACTGAAGCTTTCTTT,CASSPSGQGFTEAFF
.,TRBJ1-5,TRBV6-5,.,TGTGCCAGCAGGACCAATCAGCCCCAGCATTTT,CASRTNQPQHF
.,TRBJ2-7,TRBV5-1,.,TGCGCCAGCCGGCGGCTGGAGGGCTACGAGCAGTACTTC,CASRRLEGYEQYF
few,TRBJ2-2,TRBV5-1,.,TGCGCCAGCAGCCTTCAGGGCGCCGGGGAGCTGTTTTTT,CASSLQGAGELFF
once,TRBJ2-7,TRBV10-2,TRBD1,TGCGCCAGCAGTGAGTCGGCGGGGACAGGGGCCTACGAGCAGTACTTC,CASSESAGTGAYEQYF
few,TRBJ2-1,TRBV4-1,TRBD1,TGCGCCAGCAGACTCGGGACAGGGGATTCGAATGAGCAGTTCTTC,CASRLGTGDSNEQFF
.,TRBJ1-1,TRBV6-5,.,TGTGCCAGCAGGACCGGGAAAAACACTGAAGCTTTCTTT,CASRTGKNTEAFF
.,TRBJ2-7,TRBV2,TRBD2,TGTGCCAGCAGTGCCAGCGGGAGGGCCCTCTCCTACGAGCAGTACTTC,CASSASGRALSYEQYF
.,TRBJ2-5,TRBV7-2,TRBD1,TGTGCCAGCAGCTTGGACAGGGGGCAAGAGACCCAGTACTTC,CASSLDRGQETQYF
.,TRBJ2-7,TRBV18,TRBD2,TGTGCCAGCTCACCACCGGGACTAGCGGGAGCGTTCCACGAGCAGTACTTC,CASSPPGLAGAFHEQYF
.,TRBJ2-1,TRBV4-1,TRBD2,TGCGCCAGCAGCCTAGTCGGGAGGGGATACAATGAGCAGTTCTTC,CASSLVGRGYNEQFF
.,TRBJ2-5,TRBV27,.,TGTGCCAGCAGCACTCAGTACCTTCAAGAGACCCAGTACTTC,CASSTQYLQETQYF
.,TRBJ2-1,TRBV5-1,TRBD2,TGCGCCAGCGCAGCCGGGACTAGCGGGACAGGGGAGCAGTTCTTC,CASAAGTSGTGEQFF
.,TRBJ2-1,TRBV2,.,TGTGCCAGCAGTGAAAACAGGGGAGGCAATGAGCAGTTCTTC,CASSENRGGNEQFF
.,TRBJ2-7,TRBV12-2,.,TGTGCAAGTCTGAACGGACTAGCGACCTACGAGCAGTACTTC,CASLNGLATYEQYF
few,TRBJ2-7,TRBV27,.,TGTGCCAGCAATACTTTAGGGGGCTACGAGCAGTACTTC,CASNTLGGYEQYF
few,TRBJ2-7,TRBV11-2,TRBD2,TGTGCCAGCAGCTTAGAGCCCTATACCGGGAGGGGAGGCGAGCAGTACTTC,CASSLEPYTGRGGEQYF
.,TRBJ2-1,TRBV29-1,.,TGCAGCGTTGATCGCAGCTACAATGAGCAGTTCTTC,CSVDRSYNEQFF
.,TRBJ2-7,TRBV28,.,TGTGCCAGCAGTCCGACAGGTGCCTTTGGCTACGAGCAGTACTTC,CASSPTGAFGYEQYF
.,TRBJ2-7,TRBV2,.,TGTGCCAGCAGTCTAAGGGGGGGGTACGGGTACGAGCAGTACTTC,CASSLRGGYGYEQYF
.,TRBJ1-4,TRBV27,.,TGTGCCAGCAGTTGGAGGGGACCTAATGAAAAACTGTTTTTT,CASSWRGPNEKLFF
.,TRBJ2-7,TRBV5-1,TRBD2,TGCGCCAGCAGCTTGGCCACCGGGACTAGCGGCTCTGGAGAGCAGTACTTC,CASSLATGTSGSGEQYF
few,TRBJ2-7,TRBV7-9,.,TGTGCCAGCAGCTTAATCGGCGGTAGCGACGAGCAGTACTTC,CASSLIGGSDEQYF
.,TRBJ2-3,TRBV7-3,TRBD1,TGTGCCAGCAGTTCCAAAGCCGGGACAGGCACAGATACGCAGTATTTT,CASSSKAGTGTDTQYF
.,TRBJ2-1,TRBV28,TRBD1,TGTGCCAGCAGTCCAACAGGGGCGACCTCCTACAATGAGCAGTTCTTC,CASSPTGATSYNEQFF
.,TRBJ2-7,TRBV6-5,.,TGTGCCAGCAGTTCGGGGGCGGGGATTCTTACTCAGCAGTACTTC,CASSSGAGILTQQYF
.,TRBJ2-7,TRBV29-1,.,TGCAGCGTTGGTGGCAGGGGGAGGGGCGAGCAGTACTTC,CSVGGRGRGEQYF